The 8 T cell receptor beta chains below all came from one sample that was sequenced in a study of blood T cells in healthy people across ages. A second PCR of about 7 to 11 cycles used a sample-barcoded 5' primer and a J-beta primer mix. TCRdb ran MiXCR on the 5' RACE reads and lists one entry per CDR3 protein. The sample records hundreds of thousands of distinct CDR3 sequences, about 37% being singletons. Sequenced input: blood. The source of these receptors is a man younger than 35 in good health.

This clonotype was seen more than once but under ten times. The junction differs from germline at one of its ends, possibly a read error. The chain recombines TRBV29-1 with TRBJ2-1, with D hard to call. Germline V gene sequence: CDR1 SQVTM, CDR2 ANQGSEA. The length of the CDR3 is 11 residues. CDR3 residues: CSGEVLLRQFF. For the CDR3, the DNA is TGCAGCGGTGAAGTACTACTCAGGCAGTTCTTC.

This clonotype was seen more than once but under ten times. The rearrangement links TRBV20-1 to TRBJ1-2, with TRBD1 as a possible D gene (6 bases). V lost 5 bases and J lost 6, with 16 bases in between. The CDR3 consists of 13 residues. The germline gives CDR1 DFQATT, CDR2 SNEGSKA (reference sequence). CDR3 in amino acids: CSAPSRGAHGYTF. CDR3 in DNA: TGCAGTGCTCCGTCCCGGGGGGCTCATGGCTACACCTTC.

This clonotype was detected ten times or more. The chain is built from TRBV14 and TRBJ1-1; D unresolved. The CDR3 has 13 residues. CDR1 SGHDN and CDR2 FVKESK come from the germline V gene. V lost 1 base and J lost 0, with 3 bases in between. The CDR3 region is CASSQGMNTEAFF. CDR3 nucleotides: TGTGCCAGCAGCCAAGGAATGAACACTGAAGCTTTCTTT.

Only a few counts were recorded for this clonotype. This rearrangement joins TRBV20-1 to TRBJ1-2; D uncertain. Germline V gene data show CDR1 as DFQATT and CDR2 as SNEGSKA (reference sequence). V was pared by 1 base and J by 3 bases, with 9 bases between. The CDR3 runs 13 residues. CDR3 loop: CSARGTEDYGYTF. The CDR3 region has the DNA TGCAGTGCTAGAGGGACGGAAGACTATGGCTACACCTTC.

At least ten counts were recorded for this clonotype. This rearrangement joins TRBV20-1 to TRBJ2-4; no firm D call. With 7 bases removed from V and 5 bases from J, the gap between germline ends came to 9 bases. The CDR3 has 11 residues. The germline V gene encodes CDR1 DFQATT and CDR2 SNEGSKA (reference sequence). The CDR3 is CSVRQENIQYF. DNA for the CDR3: TGCAGTGTCCGGCAAGAAAACATTCAGTACTTC.

The rearrangement links TRBV4-1 to TRBJ1-1, with TRBD1 matching over 9 bases. Losses at the gene ends were 4 bases for V and 7 bases for J; bases not matched to a gene: 13. Looked up from germline, CDR1 is MGHRA and CDR2 is YSYEKL. This CDR3 is 16 amino acids long. For the CDR3, the DNA is TGCGCCAGCAGCCTTGGTCCCGGGACAGGGAGGTTTGAAGCTTTCTTT. It is translated as CASSLGPGTGRFEAFF.

The chain carries TRBV7-2 and TRBJ2-7, with 9 bases lining up with TRBD2. Unmatched junction bases numbered 9, after V lost 5 bases and J lost 7 bases. The germline CDR1 and CDR2 sequences are SGHTA and FQGNSA. The CDR3 is 14 amino acids. The CDR3 is CASSRGPAGGEQYF. CDR3 sequence (DNA): TGTGCCAGCAGCAGAGGGCCAGCGGGGGGTGAGCAGTACTTC.

This clonotype was recorded a few times. V is TRBV6-6 and J is TRBJ1-4, with D uncertain. The V gene lost 2 bases and the J gene lost 4 bases, with 17 bases spanning the gap. This CDR3 is 17 amino acids long. CDR1 MNHNY and CDR2 SVGAGI come from the germline V gene (reference sequence). The CDR3 loop is CASSYAPGPQDNEKLFF. CDR3 nucleotide sequence: TGTGCCAGCAGTTACGCGCCGGGCCCACAAGATAATGAAAAACTGTTTTTT.